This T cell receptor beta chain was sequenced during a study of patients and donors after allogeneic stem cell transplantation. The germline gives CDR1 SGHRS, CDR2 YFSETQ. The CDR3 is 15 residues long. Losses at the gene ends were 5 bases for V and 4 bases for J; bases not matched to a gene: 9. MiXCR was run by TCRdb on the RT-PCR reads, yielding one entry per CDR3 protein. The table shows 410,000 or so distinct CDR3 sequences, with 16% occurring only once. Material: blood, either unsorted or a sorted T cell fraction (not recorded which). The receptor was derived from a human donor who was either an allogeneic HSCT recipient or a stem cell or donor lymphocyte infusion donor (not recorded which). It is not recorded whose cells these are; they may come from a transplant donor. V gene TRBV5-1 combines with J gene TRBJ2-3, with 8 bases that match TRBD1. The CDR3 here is CASSLLTGAPDTQYF. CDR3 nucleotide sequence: TGCGCCAGCAGTCTTCTGACAGGGGCCCCAGATACGCAGTATTTT.